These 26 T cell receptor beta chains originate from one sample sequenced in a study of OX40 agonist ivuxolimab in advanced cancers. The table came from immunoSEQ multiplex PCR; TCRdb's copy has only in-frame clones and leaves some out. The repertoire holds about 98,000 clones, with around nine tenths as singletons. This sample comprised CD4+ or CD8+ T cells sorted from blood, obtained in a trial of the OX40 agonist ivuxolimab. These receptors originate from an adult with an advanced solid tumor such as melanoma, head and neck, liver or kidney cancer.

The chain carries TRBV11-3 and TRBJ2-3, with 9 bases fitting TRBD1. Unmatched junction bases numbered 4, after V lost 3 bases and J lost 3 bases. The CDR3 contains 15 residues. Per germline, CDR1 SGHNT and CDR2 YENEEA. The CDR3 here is CASSFGQGQTDTQYF. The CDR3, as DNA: TGTGCCAGCAGCTTCGGACAGGGGCAAACAGATACGCAGTATTTT.

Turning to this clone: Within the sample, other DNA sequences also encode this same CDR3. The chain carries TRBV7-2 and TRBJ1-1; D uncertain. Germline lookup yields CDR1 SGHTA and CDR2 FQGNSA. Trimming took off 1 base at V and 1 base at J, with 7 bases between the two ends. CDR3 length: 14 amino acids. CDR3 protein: CASSLGPSNTEAFF. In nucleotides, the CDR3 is TGTGCCAGCAGCTTAGGGCCGTCGAACACTGAAGCTTTCTTT.

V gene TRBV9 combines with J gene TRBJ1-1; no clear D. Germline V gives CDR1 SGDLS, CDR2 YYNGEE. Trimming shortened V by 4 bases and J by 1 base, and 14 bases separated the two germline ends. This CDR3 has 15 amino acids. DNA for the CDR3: TGTGCCAGCAGCCCCCGACCGACTAAGAACACTGAAGCTTTCTTT. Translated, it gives CASSPRPTKNTEAFF. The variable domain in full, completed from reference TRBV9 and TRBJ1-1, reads DSGVTQTPKHLITATGQRVTLRCSPRSGDLSVYWYQQSLDQGLQFLIQYYNGEERAKGNILERFSAQQFPDLHSELNLSSLELGDSALYFCASSPRPTKNTEAFFGQGTRLTVV.

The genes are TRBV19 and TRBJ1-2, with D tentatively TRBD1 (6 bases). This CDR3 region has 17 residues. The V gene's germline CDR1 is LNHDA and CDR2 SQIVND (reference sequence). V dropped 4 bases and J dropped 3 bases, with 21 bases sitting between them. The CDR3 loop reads CASSTNQKITGYYGYTF. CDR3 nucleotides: TGTGCCAGTAGTACCAATCAAAAAATTACAGGGTACTATGGCTACACCTTC.

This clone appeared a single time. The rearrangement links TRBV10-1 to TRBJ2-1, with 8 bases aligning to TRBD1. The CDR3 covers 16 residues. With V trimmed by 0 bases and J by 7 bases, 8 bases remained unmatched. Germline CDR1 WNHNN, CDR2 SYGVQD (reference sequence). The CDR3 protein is CASSESGTGGNNEQFF. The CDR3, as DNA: TGCGCCAGCAGTGAGTCAGGCACAGGGGGGAATAATGAGCAGTTCTTC.

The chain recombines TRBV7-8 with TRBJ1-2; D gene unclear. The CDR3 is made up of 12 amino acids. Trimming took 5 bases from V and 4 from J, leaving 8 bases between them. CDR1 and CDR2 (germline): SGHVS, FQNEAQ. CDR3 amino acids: CASSLDSYGYTF. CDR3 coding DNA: TGTGCCAGCAGCCTAGATTCCTATGGCTACACCTTC. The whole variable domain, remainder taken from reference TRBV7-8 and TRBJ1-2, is GAGVSQSPRYKVAKRGQDVALRCDPISGHVSLFWYQQALGQGPEFLTYFQNEAQLDKSGLPSDRFFAERPEGSVSTLKIQRTQQEDSAVYLCASSLDSYGYTFGSGTRLTVV.

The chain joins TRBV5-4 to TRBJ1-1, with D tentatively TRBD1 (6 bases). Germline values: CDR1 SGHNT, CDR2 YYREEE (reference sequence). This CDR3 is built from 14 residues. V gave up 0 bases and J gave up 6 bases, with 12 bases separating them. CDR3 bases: TGTGCCAGCAGCTTGGTGGGGGCCAGGGCTGAAGCTTTCTTT. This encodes CASSLVGARAEAFF.

DNA of the CDR3: TGTGCCAGCAGGTTAGGCACAGACGAAAAACTGTTTTTT. It specifies CASRLGTDEKLFF. This chain uses TRBV28 with TRBJ1-4, with no clear D. V lost 6 bases and J 8 bases, leaving 13 bases between the germline ends. Germline values: CDR1 MDHEN, CDR2 SYDVKM. The length of the CDR3 is 13 residues.

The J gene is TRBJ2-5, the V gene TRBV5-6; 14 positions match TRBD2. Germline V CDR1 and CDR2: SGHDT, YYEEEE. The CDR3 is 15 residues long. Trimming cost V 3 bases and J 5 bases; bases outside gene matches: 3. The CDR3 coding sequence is TGTGCCAGCAGCTCCCGACTAGCGGGGGGGGAGACCCAGTACTTC. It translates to CASSSRLAGGETQYF.

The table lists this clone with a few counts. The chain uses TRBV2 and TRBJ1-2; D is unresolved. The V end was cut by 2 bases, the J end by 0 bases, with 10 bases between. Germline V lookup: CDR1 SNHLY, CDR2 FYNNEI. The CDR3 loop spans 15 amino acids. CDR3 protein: CASSELGGTNYGYTF. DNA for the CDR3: TGTGCCAGCAGTGAATTGGGAGGGACTAACTATGGCTACACCTTC. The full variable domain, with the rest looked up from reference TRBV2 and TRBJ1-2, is EPEVTQTPSHQVTQMGQEVILRCVPISNHLYFYWYRQILGQKVEFLVSFYNNEISEKSEIFDDQFSVERPDGSNFTLKIRSTKLEDSAMYFCASSELGGTNYGYTFGSGTRLTVV.

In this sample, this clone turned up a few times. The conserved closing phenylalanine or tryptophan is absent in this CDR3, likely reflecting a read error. For the CDR3, the DNA is TGTGCCAGCACCCTCGTGAGGGCTTCACCCCTCCACCTT. As protein: CASTLVRASPLHL. J is TRBJ1-6 and V is TRBV2; no definite D call. CDR3 size: 13 residues. V lost 7 bases, J lost 9 bases, and 13 bases lay in between. Germline CDR1 is SNHLY and CDR2 is FYNNEI.

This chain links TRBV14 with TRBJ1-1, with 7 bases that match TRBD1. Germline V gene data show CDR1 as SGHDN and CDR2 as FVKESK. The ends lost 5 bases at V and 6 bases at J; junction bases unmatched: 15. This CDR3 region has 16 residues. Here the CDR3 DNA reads TGTGCCAGCAGCTTCCAGTTGGGACAGATCCTTTCTGAAGCTTTCTTT. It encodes CASSFQLGQILSEAFF.

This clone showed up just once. CDR3: CASSLGGTQYF. The CDR3 bases are TGCGCCAGCAGCTTGGGGGGTACGCAGTATTTT. The gene calls are TRBV5-1 and TRBJ2-3; no definite D call. The ends were cut back, 0 bases at V and 8 bases at J, with 4 bases in the middle. This CDR3 has 11 residues. Germline loops: CDR1 SGHRS, CDR2 YFSETQ.

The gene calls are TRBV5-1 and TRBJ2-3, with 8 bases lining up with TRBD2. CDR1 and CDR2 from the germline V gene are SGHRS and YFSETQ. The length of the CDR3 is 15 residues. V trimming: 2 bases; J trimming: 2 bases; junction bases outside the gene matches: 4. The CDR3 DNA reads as TGCGCCAGCAGCTTAAGCGGGGGACTCACAGATACGCAGTATTTT. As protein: CASSLSGGLTDTQYF.

The chain's CDR3 is CASSPSGWGYTF. CDR3 sequence (DNA): TGTGCCAGCAGCCCCTCAGGGTGGGGCTACACCTTC. This sequence joins TRBV27 and TRBJ1-2; maybe TRBD1 (5 bases). This CDR3 comprises 12 residues. Germline V lookup: CDR1 MNHEY, CDR2 SMNVEV (reference sequence). The V end was cut by 6 bases, the J end by 8 bases, with 13 bases between.

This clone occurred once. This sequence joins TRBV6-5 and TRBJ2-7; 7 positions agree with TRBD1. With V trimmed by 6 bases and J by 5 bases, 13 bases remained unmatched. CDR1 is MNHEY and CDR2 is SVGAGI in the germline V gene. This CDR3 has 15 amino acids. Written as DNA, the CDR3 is TGTGCCAGCAGGGGCACAGGGGACGTCTCTGACGAGCAGTACTTC. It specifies CASRGTGDVSDEQYF.

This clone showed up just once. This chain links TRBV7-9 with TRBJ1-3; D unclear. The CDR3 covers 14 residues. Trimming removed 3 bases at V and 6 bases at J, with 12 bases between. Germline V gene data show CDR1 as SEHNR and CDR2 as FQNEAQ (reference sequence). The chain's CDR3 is CASSFPRALNTIYF. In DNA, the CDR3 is TGTGCCAGCAGCTTTCCGCGAGCCCTAAACACCATATATTTT.

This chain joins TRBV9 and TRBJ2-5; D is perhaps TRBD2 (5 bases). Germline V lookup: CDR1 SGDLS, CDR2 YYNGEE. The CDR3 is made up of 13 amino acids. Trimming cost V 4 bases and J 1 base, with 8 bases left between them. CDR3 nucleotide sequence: TGTGCCAGCAGCCCGGGGAGCCAAGAGACCCAGTACTTC. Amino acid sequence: CASSPGSQETQYF.

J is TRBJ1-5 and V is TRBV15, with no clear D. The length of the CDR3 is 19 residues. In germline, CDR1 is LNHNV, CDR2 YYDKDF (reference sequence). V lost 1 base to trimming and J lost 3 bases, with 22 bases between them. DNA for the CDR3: TGTGCCACCAGCAGAGTATTCGACCTTCCGCCCCTTATCAATCAGCCCCAGCATTTT. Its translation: CATSRVFDLPPLINQPQHF.

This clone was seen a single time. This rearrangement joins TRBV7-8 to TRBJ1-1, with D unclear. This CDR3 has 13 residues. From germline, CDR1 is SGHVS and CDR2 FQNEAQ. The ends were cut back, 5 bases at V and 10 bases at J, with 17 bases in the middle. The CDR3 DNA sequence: TGTGCCAGCAGCGTTAGGTTCCAGGCGGGAGCTTTCTTT. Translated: CASSVRFQAGAFF.

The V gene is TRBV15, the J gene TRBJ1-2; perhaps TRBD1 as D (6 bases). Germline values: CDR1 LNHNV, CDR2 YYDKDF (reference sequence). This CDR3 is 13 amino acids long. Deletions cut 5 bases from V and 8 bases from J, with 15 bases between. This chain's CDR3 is CATSLEGGSGYTF. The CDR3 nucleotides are TGTGCCACCAGCCTGGAGGGGGGCAGCGGCTACACCTTC.

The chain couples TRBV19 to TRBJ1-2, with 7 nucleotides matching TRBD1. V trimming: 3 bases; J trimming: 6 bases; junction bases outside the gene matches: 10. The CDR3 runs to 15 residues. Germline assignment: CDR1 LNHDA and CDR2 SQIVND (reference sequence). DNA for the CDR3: TGTGCCAGTAGTATTACAGGGGACTCTTGGAATGGCTACACCTTC. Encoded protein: CASSITGDSWNGYTF.

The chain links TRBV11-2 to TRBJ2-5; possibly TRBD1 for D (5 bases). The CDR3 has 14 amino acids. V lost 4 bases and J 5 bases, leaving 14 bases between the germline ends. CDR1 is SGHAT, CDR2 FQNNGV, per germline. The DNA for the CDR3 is TGTGCCAGCAGCTCGCTTAGGGGCACGGAGACCCAGTACTTC. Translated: CASSSLRGTETQYF.

In nucleotides, the CDR3 is TGTGCCAGTAGTAAGCGGGACAGCCGGAACACTGAAGCTTTCTTT. It encodes CASSKRDSRNTEAFF. V and J are TRBV19 and TRBJ1-1; 7 bases align to TRBD1. The germline CDR1 and CDR2 sequences are LNHDA and SQIVND (reference sequence). Unmatched junction bases numbered 6, after V lost 4 bases and J lost 1 base. There are 15 residues in the CDR3.

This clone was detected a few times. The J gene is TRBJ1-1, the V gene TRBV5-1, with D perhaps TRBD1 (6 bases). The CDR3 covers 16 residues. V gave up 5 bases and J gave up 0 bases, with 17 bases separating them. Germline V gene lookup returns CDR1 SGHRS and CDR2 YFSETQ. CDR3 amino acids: CASRDSIPYMNTEAFF. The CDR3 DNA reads TGCGCCAGCAGGGACAGCATCCCCTACATGAACACTGAAGCTTTCTTT.

CDR3 bases: TGTGCCAGCACCGACCCAGGTTTCGCAACTAATGAAAAACTGTTTTTT. Amino acids: CASTDPGFATNEKLFF. The chain carries TRBV6-6 and TRBJ1-4; D gene ambiguous. V lost 7 bases, J lost 0 bases, and 15 bases lay in between. The CDR3 contains 16 residues. Per the germline V gene, CDR1 is MNHNY and CDR2 is SVGAGI (reference sequence).